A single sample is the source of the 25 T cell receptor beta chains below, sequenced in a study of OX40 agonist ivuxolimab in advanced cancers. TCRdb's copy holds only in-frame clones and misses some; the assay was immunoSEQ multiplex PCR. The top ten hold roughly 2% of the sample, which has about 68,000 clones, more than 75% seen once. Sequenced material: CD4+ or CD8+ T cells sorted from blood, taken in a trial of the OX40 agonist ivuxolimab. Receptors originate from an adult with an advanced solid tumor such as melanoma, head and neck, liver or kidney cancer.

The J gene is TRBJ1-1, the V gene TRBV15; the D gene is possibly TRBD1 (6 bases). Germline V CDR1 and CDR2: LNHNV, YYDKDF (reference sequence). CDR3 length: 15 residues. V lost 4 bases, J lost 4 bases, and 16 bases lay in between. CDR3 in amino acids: CATSIGGGWTTEAFF. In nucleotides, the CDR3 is TGTGCCACCAGCATAGGGGGGGGGTGGACCACTGAAGCTTTCTTT.

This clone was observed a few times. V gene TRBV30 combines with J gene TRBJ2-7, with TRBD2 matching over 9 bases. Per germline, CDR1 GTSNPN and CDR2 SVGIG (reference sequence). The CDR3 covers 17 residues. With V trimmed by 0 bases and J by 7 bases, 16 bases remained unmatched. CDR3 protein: CAWSVVRAGGPSREQYF. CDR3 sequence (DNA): TGTGCCTGGAGTGTAGTGAGGGCGGGAGGGCCGAGTAGGGAGCAGTACTTC.

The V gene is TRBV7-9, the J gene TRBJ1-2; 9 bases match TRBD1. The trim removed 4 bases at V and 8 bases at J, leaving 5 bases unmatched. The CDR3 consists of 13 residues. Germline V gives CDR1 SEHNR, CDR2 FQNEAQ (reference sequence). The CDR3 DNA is TGTGCCAGCAGCTCACAGGGGGCGGGCGGCTACACCTTC. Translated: CASSSQGAGGYTF.

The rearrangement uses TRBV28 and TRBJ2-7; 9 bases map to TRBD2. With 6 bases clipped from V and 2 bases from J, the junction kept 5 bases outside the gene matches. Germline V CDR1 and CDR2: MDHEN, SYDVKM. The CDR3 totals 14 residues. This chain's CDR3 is CASRLAGSPYEQYF. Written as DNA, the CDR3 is TGTGCCAGCAGGCTAGCGGGATCCCCCTACGAGCAGTACTTC.

DNA of the CDR3: TGTGCCAGCAGCTTAGAGGCGGGGGCAAAAGGTAATGAGCAGTTCTTC. It yields the protein CASSLEAGAKGNEQFF. The chain is built from TRBV7-2 and TRBJ2-1, with TRBD2 as a possible D gene (7 bases). The V gene lost 1 base and the J gene lost 7 bases, with 17 bases spanning the gap. Germline V CDR1 and CDR2: SGHTA, FQGNSA. CDR3 size: 16 residues.

CDR3 amino acids: CASRGGEGVPYEQYF. The CDR3 DNA sequence: TGTGCCAGCAGGGGCGGAGAGGGGGTCCCCTACGAGCAGTACTTC. This chain uses TRBV11-2 with TRBJ2-7; D may be TRBD1 (6 bases). Germline CDR1 is SGHAT and CDR2 is FQNNGV. Trimming left V 6 bases short and J 2 bases short, with 17 bases between. CDR3 length: 15 amino acids.

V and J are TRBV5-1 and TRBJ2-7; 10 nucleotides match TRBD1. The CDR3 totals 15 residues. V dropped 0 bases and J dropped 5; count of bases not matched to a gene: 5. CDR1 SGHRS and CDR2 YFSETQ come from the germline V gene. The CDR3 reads CASSLGRDRGHEQYF. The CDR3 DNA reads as TGCGCCAGCAGCTTGGGCCGGGACAGGGGCCACGAGCAGTACTTC.

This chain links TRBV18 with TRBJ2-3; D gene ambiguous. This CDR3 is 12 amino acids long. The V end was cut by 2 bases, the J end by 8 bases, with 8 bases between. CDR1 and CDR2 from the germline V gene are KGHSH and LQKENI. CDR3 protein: CASSPSSGTQYF. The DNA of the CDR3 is TGTGCCAGCTCACCATCGTCAGGTACGCAGTATTTT.

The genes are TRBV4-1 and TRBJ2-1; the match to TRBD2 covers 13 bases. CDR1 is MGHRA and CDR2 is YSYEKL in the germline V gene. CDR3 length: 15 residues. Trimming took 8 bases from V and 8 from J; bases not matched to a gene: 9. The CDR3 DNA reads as TGCGCCAGCCGCCGGACTAGCGGGAGTCAGGATGAGCAGTTCTTC. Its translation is CASRRTSGSQDEQFF.

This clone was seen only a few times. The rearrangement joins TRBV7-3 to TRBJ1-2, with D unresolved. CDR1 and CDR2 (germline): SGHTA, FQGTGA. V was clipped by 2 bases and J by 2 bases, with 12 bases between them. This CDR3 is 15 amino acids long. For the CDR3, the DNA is TGTGCCAGCAGCTTAGGCGGTACAGCGAACTATGGCTACACCTTC. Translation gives CASSLGGTANYGYTF.

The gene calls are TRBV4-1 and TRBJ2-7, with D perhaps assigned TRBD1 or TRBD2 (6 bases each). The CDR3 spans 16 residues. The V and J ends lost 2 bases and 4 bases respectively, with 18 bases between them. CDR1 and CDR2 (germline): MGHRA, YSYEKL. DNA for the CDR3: TGCGCCAGCAGCCAAACCCCGACACAGGGACTTTACGAGCAGTACTTC. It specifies CASSQTPTQGLYEQYF.

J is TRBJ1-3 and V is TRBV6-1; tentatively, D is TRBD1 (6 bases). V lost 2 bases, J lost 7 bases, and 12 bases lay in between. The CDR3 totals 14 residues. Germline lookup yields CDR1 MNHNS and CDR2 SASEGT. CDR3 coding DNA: TGTGCCAGCAGTGAAAGACAGGTCGGCAACACCATATATTTT. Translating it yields CASSERQVGNTIYF.

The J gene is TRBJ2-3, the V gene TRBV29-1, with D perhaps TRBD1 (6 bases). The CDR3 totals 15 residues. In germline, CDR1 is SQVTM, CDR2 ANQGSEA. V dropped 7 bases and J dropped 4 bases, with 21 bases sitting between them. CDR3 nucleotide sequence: TGCAGCGCCGTGATAAGGGGGTGGGGCCCAGATACGCAGTATTTT. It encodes CSAVIRGWGPDTQYF.

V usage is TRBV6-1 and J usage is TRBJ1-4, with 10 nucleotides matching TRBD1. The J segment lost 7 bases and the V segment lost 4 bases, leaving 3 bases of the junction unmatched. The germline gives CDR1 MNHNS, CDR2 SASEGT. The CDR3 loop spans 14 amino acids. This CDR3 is CASSGGTGVEKLFF. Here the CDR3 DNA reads TGTGCCAGCAGTGGCGGGACAGGGGTTGAAAAACTGTTTTTT.

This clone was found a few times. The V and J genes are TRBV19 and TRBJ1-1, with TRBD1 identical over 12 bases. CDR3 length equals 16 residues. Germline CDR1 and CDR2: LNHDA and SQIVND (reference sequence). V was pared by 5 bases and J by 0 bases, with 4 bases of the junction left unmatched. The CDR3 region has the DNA TGTGCCAGTAGTGCCGGGACAGGGGGCCTGAACACTGAAGCTTTCTTT. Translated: CASSAGTGGLNTEAFF.

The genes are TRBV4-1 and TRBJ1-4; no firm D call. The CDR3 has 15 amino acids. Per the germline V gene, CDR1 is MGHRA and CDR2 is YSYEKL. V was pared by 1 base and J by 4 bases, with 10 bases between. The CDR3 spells CASSQGAVSNEKLFF. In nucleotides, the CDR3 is TGCGCCAGCAGCCAAGGGGCGGTCAGTAATGAAAAACTGTTTTTT.

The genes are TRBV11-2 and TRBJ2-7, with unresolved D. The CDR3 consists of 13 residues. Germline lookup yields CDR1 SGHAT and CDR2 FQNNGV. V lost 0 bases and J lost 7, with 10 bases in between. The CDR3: CASSLDRFSEQYF. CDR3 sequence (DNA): TGTGCCAGCAGCTTAGACAGGTTCAGTGAGCAGTACTTC.

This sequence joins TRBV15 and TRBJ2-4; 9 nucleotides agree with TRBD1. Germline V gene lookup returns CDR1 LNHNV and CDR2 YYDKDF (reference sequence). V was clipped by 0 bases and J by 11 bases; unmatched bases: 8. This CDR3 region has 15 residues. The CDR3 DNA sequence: TGTGCCACCAGCAGAGATGTTGGGACAGGGAGCGTTCAGTACTTC. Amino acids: CATSRDVGTGSVQYF.

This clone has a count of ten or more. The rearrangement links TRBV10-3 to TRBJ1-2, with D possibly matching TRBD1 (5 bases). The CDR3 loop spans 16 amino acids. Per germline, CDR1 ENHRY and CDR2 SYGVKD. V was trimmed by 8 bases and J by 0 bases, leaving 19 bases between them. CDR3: CAIGQPLAGSNYGYTF. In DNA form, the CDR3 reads TGTGCCATCGGTCAACCTCTGGCAGGGTCTAACTATGGCTACACCTTC.

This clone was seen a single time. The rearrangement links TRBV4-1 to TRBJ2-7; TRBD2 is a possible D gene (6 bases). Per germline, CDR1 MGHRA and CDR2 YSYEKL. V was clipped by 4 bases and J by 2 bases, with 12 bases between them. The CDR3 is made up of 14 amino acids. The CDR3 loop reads CASSLGGTPYEQYF. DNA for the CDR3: TGCGCCAGCAGCCTGGGGGGTACCCCCTACGAGCAGTACTTC.

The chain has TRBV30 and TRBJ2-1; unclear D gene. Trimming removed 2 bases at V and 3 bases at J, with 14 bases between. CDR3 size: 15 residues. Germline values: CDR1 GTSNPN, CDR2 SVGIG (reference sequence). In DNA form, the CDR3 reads TGTGCCTGGAGTCCCGGTTACAGCCGCTACAATGAGCAGTTCTTC. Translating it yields CAWSPGYSRYNEQFF.

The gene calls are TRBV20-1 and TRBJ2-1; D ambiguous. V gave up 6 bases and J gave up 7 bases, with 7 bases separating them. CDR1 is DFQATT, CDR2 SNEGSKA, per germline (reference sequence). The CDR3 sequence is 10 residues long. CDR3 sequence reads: CSAPKNEQFF. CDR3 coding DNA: TGCAGTGCCCCCAAAAATGAGCAGTTCTTC.

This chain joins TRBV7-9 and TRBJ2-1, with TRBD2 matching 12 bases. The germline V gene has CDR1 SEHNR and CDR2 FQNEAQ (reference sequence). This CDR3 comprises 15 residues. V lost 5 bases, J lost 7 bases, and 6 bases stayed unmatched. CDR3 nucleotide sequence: TGTGCCAGCAGCATAACTAGCGGGAGGACGAATGAGCAGTTCTTC. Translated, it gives CASSITSGRTNEQFF. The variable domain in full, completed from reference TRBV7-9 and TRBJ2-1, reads DTGVSQNPRHKITKRGQNVTFRCDPISEHNRLYWYRQTLGQGPEFLTYFQNEAQLEKSRLLSDRFSAERPKGSFSTLEIQRTEQGDSAMYLCASSITSGRTNEQFFGPGTRLTVL.

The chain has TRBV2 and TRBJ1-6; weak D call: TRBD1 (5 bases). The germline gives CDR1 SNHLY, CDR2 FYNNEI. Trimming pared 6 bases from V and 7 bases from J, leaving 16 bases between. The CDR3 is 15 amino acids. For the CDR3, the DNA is TGTGCCAGCAGCTTGGGGGGGAACGGGAATTCACCCCTCCACTTT. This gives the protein CASSLGGNGNSPLHF.

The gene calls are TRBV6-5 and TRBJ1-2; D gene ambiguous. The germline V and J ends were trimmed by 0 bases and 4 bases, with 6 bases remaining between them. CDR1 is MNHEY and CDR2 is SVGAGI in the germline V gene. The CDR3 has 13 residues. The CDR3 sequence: CASSYSGSYGYTF. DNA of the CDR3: TGTGCCAGCAGTTACTCCGGCAGCTATGGCTACACCTTC.